The 6 T cell receptor beta chains listed next were all sequenced from one sample in a study of CD8 T cells in ankylosing spondylitis. TCRdb re-derived calls from the 5' RACE reads in MiXCR, one entry per CDR3 protein. This sample has 36,000 or so distinct CDR3 sequences, with about 6% found just once. The sequencing sample was made of blood, either unsorted or a sorted T cell fraction (not recorded which). The receptors shown here come from a male donor with ankylosing spondylitis or in good health (not recorded which).

This clonotype occurred many times. CDR3 nucleotides: TGCAGTGCCCCTCTAGCGGGGTACACAGATACGCAGTATTTT. The encoded protein is CSAPLAGYTDTQYF. The chain uses TRBV20-1 and TRBJ2-3; 9 bases fit TRBD2. The CDR3 is 14 amino acids. Trimming cost V 6 bases and J 2 bases; bases outside gene matches: 6. Germline CDR1 reads DFQATT; CDR2 reads SNEGSKA (reference sequence).

This clonotype is medium-sized (0.01 to 0.1%) by share. V and J are TRBV20-1 and TRBJ1-1; D unclear. Trimming shortened V by 1 base and J by 0 bases, and 6 bases separated the two germline ends. CDR1 and CDR2 (germline): DFQATT, SNEGSKA (reference sequence). This CDR3 is 13 amino acids long. CDR3: CSARGTLNTEAFF. CDR3 DNA sequence: TGCAGTGCTAGAGGGACCTTGAACACTGAAGCTTTCTTT.

This clonotype was seen repeatedly, ten times or more. This sequence joins TRBV15 and TRBJ1-4; D gene unclear. The V gene's germline CDR1 is LNHNV and CDR2 YYDKDF (reference sequence). Trimming removed 0 bases from V and 8 bases from J, with 16 bases in between. This CDR3 comprises 16 residues. CDR3 in amino acids: CATSREEGRLVEKLFF. CDR3 in DNA: TGTGCCACCAGCAGAGAGGAGGGCAGGCTTGTAGAAAAACTGTTTTTT.

This clonotype was counted at least ten times. The chain carries TRBV14 and TRBJ2-7; D gene unclear. Germline V gene sequence: CDR1 SGHDN, CDR2 FVKESK. The V end was cut by 0 bases, the J end by 4 bases, with 28 bases between. The CDR3 totals 20 residues. CDR3 residues: CASSQDEAKVVTLKGYEQYF. The CDR3 coding sequence is TGTGCCAGCAGCCAAGATGAGGCTAAGGTCGTCACCCTCAAGGGATACGAGCAGTACTTC.

Concerning this clonotype itself: A much larger clone sits a single nucleotide away, making a read error possible. The chain joins TRBV6-1 to TRBJ2-5; D uncertain. This CDR3 region has 14 residues. CDR1 is MNHNS, CDR2 SASEGT, per germline. CDR3 coding DNA: TGTGCCAGCAGTGAATTCTTCGTCCAAGGGACCCAGTACTTC. This codes for CASSEFFVQGTQYF.

This clonotype was counted many times. The rearrangement joins TRBV9 to TRBJ2-5; no clear D gene. V shed 0 bases and J shed 0 bases, with 6 bases lying between them. The V gene's germline CDR1 is SGDLS and CDR2 YYNGEE. CDR3 length equals 14 residues. CDR3 amino acids: CASSVGGHQETQYF. DNA of the CDR3: TGTGCCAGCAGCGTAGGGGGTCACCAAGAGACCCAGTACTTC.